This TCR beta chain was sequenced for a study of T cell responses to AZD1222 COVID-19 vaccine. Germline CDR1 reads ENHRY; CDR2 reads SYGVKD. The J segment lost 0 bases and the V segment lost 10 bases, leaving 5 bases of the junction unmatched. The CDR3 loop spans 13 amino acids. Using immunoSEQ multiplex PCR, the repertoire was profiled, and TCRdb retains in-frame clones only, with some absent. The table has 75,000 to 100,000 clones, around nine tenths seen once. Overall study findings and caveats: Clonal diversity was possibly underestimated, and white British individuals and females predominated among donors.

About this clone: Its antigen is as yet unknown.

The sequence came from an adult in good health. This sample comprised peripheral blood, obtained on day 0 of AZD1222 vaccination. The chain couples TRBV10-3 to TRBJ1-1; 7 bases fit TRBD1. The CDR3 region has the DNA TGTGCCAGCCGACAGGGATTGAACACTGAAGCTTTCTTT. This encodes CASRQGLNTEAFF.